This T cell receptor beta chain was found in a study of cytotoxic CD8 clonotypes in ibrutinib-treated CLL. For the study at large: Average yields of about 260,000 productive templates and approximately 100,000 productive rearrangements characterized the samples. Study-wide points: Once treatment began, public clonotypes, which were uncommon, contracted or stayed stable. Researchers report that baseline clonality outpaced age-matched healthy donors and tracked circulating CD8+ T-cell counts.

Only in-frame clones appear in the TCRdb table, and some are missing; sequencing was by immunoSEQ multiplex PCR. The sample holds approximately 350,000 clones; under 70% are singletons and the top ten take roughly 6.7%. This clone occurred a few times. Its antigen is still unknown. With cryopreserved PBMCs as the source, roughly 2 micrograms of genomic DNA went to TCR beta libraries. The clonotype comes from a human donor with chronic lymphocytic leukemia. Sequenced here: PBMCs, sampled after 36 months of ibrutinib treatment.

In DNA form, the CDR3 reads TGTGCCAGCAGTTCGCGGGGGGCGGGAAATTCACCCCTCCACTTT. Its protein is CASSSRGAGNSPLHF. V usage is TRBV27 and J usage is TRBJ1-6, with a tentative D call TRBD1 (6 bases). CDR3 length equals 15 residues. V lost 4 bases, J lost 7 bases, and 14 bases lay in between. The germline CDR1 and CDR2 sequences are MNHEY and SMNVEV (reference sequence).